Listed below are T cell receptor beta chains from one sample, sequenced in a study of cytomegalovirus exposure and HLA in healthy donors. Using immunoSEQ multiplex PCR, the repertoire was profiled, and TCRdb retains in-frame clones only, with some absent. The sample data list some 67,000 clones. Sequencing was performed on PBMCs. The source is a woman aged 30 to 39 in good health and CMV-seronegative. The conserved cysteine and the conserved F or W are not part of the CDR3 here.

V,J,CDR3
TRBV6-5,TRBJ2-1,ASSSGTSGNNEQF
TRBV5-1,TRBJ1-1,ASSFRALDTEAF
TRBV4-1,TRBJ1-1,ASSPGGKGNTEAF
TRBV2,TRBJ2-3,ASRGPHTQY
TRBV28,TRBJ2-3,ASSSLAGRNGRTDTQY
TRBV6-6,TRBJ2-7,ASSYSSPAGGGEQY
TRBV7-8,TRBJ2-1,ASSIGQGTYNEQF
TRBV2,TRBJ2-1,ASSEIVRAINNEQF
TRBV28,TRBJ2-4,ASSFLGGITGTRGGAKNIQY
TRBV29-1,TRBJ2-1,SVGGAGVGLGEQF
TRBV7-2,TRBJ1-6,ASSSPSSRVSPLH
TRBV29-1,TRBJ2-5,SVDRGGENQY
TRBV2,TRBJ2-1,ASSPSGRAMAEQF
TRBV5-4,TRBJ2-7,ASSITGYEQY
TRBV6-4,TRBJ2-1,ASSVGLAEYNEQF
TRBV9,TRBJ1-1,ASSVEPSRGEAF
TRBV5-1,TRBJ2-1,ASSRTSAGDVNSYNEQF
TRBV9,TRBJ2-7,ASSPPTDSYEQY
TRBV11-2,TRBJ2-1,ASSLFAGASYNEQF
TRBV6-5,TRBJ1-2,ASRTTGGNYGYT
TRBV28,TRBJ1-2,ASLGAQNYGYT
TRBV6-1,TRBJ2-4,ASRDSLAKNIQY
TRBV4-1,TRBJ1-4,ASSPRQGSNEKLF
TRBV5-4,TRBJ2-3,ASSDGHFSSTDTQY
TRBV4-3,TRBJ1-3,ASSQDATGSGNTIY
TRBV29-1,TRBJ2-7,SVVPSGFPYEQY
TRBV29-1,TRBJ1-2,SVILLNYGYT